This passage covers 16 T cell receptor beta chains from one sample sequenced in a study of identical twins. TCRdb fed the 5' RACE reads into MiXCR, producing one record per CDR3 protein. The sample has approximately 490,000 distinct CDR3 sequences, about 22% seen once. The sample also formed part of further work on yellow fever vaccine responses in identical twins.

The source material was CD4+ T cells sorted from blood. The receptors stem from a woman younger than 30 in good health.

This clonotype was detected only a few times. The V and J genes are TRBV20-1 and TRBJ2-7, with D maybe TRBD1 (6 bases). Germline loops: CDR1 DFQATT, CDR2 SNEGSKA (reference sequence). The CDR3 spans 16 residues. Between the trimmed V and J ends, which lost 0 bases and 3 bases, there was a span of 18 bases. The CDR3 nucleotides read TGCAGTGCTAGAGATCTCCCCTCACAGGGATACTACGAGCAGTACTTC. Protein product: CSARDLPSQGYYEQYF.

This clonotype was seen only a few times. The chain carries TRBV28 and TRBJ1-4; the match to TRBD1 covers 8 bases. The CDR3 is made up of 16 amino acids. V shed 5 bases, J shed 7 bases, and the junction held 12 bases outside the gene matches. CDR1 and CDR2 from the germline V gene are MDHEN and SYDVKM. CDR3 nucleotides: TGTGCCAGCAGTCAAATCGGACAGGGTATCGGTGAAAAACTGTTTTTT. Translating gives CASSQIGQGIGEKLFF.

This clonotype turned up a few times. V gene TRBV5-1 combines with J gene TRBJ2-5; 10 bases fit TRBD2. J lost 2 bases, V lost 3 bases, and 7 bases had no gene match. The CDR3 is 16 residues long. Germline CDR1 and CDR2: SGHRS and YFSETQ. The CDR3 DNA sequence: TGCGCCAGCAGCTCTCGGACTAGCGGAGTTCAAGAGACCCAGTACTTC. Protein product: CASSSRTSGVQETQYF. Filled out from reference TRBV5-1 and TRBJ2-5, the complete variable domain reads KAGVTQTPRYLIKTRGQQVTLSCSPISGHRSVSWYQQTPGQGLQFLFEYFSETQRNKGNFPGRFSGRQFSNSRSEMNVSTLELGDSALYLCASSSRTSGVQETQYFGPGTRLLVL.

CDR3 sequence (DNA): TGCGCCAGCAGCTTGGCCGCGGGACAGACCTACAATGAGCAGTTCTTC. This gives the protein CASSLAAGQTYNEQFF. The chain recombines TRBV5-1 with TRBJ2-1; possibly TRBD1 for D (7 bases). Germline CDR1 is SGHRS and CDR2 is YFSETQ. V was clipped by 0 bases and J by 2 bases, with 12 bases between them. This CDR3 has 16 residues.

This clonotype appeared a few times. The V and J genes are TRBV27 and TRBJ2-1; 11 positions match TRBD2. The CDR3 is 15 residues long. The J segment lost 5 bases and the V segment lost 5 bases, leaving 5 bases of the junction unmatched. In germline, CDR1 is MNHEY, CDR2 SMNVEV (reference sequence). The CDR3 DNA sequence: TGTGCCAGCAGTACCCCGGGACTAGCGGACAATGAGCAGTTCTTC. It yields the protein CASSTPGLADNEQFF.

This clonotype was observed a handful of times. This chain connects TRBV7-7 to TRBJ2-5; 12 nucleotides match TRBD2. V shed 4 bases, J shed 5 bases, and the junction held 8 bases outside the gene matches. Germline lookup yields CDR1 SSHAT and CDR2 FNYEAQ (reference sequence). The CDR3 length is 16 residues. As DNA, the CDR3 is TGTGCCAGCAGCTCAAGACTAGCGGGAGCGGGGGAGACCCAGTACTTC. It yields the protein CASSSRLAGAGETQYF.

The chain couples TRBV27 to TRBJ2-2; D perhaps matches TRBD1 (5 bases). Per germline, CDR1 MNHEY and CDR2 SMNVEV (reference sequence). The CDR3 is made up of 14 amino acids. Trimming took 2 bases from V and 3 from J, leaving 7 bases between them. DNA of the CDR3: TGTGCCAGCAGTTTAGGGGCCCACACCGGGGAGCTGTTTTTT. Translated: CASSLGAHTGELFF.

This chain joins TRBV5-4 and TRBJ2-3; 12 bases are a match to TRBD2. Germline CDR1 and CDR2: SGHNT and YYREEE (reference sequence). The CDR3 is made up of 19 amino acids. V was pared by 0 bases and J by 0 bases, with 8 bases of the junction left unmatched. CDR3 sequence reads: CASSLELWTSGMSTDTQYF. The CDR3 DNA follows: TGTGCCAGCAGCTTGGAGTTATGGACTAGCGGGATGAGCACAGATACGCAGTATTTT.

V and J are TRBV15 and TRBJ2-5, with D perhaps TRBD2 (6 bases). Trimming removed 2 bases from V and 3 bases from J, with 13 bases in between. CDR3 length: 15 amino acids. CDR1 and CDR2 (germline): LNHNV, YYDKDF (reference sequence). The CDR3 bases are TGTGCCACCAGCAGAACCGGGACTTCCAAAGAGACCCAGTACTTC. It translates to CATSRTGTSKETQYF. The full variable domain, rest sourced from reference TRBV15 and TRBJ2-5, is DAMVIQNPRYQVTQFGKPVTLSCSQTLNHNVMYWYQQKSSQAPKLLFHYYDKDFNNEADTPDNFQSRRPNTSFCFLDIRSPGLGDTAMYLCATSRTGTSKETQYFGPGTRLLVL.

The chain carries TRBV18 and TRBJ2-3, with D possibly matching TRBD1 (6 bases). The CDR3 loop spans 15 amino acids. CDR1 and CDR2 (germline): KGHSH, LQKENI. Trimming took off 8 bases at V and 2 bases at J, with 17 bases between the two ends. The CDR3 coding sequence is TGTGCCAGCCCCGGACAAGGGGGATCCACAGATACGCAGTATTTT. Protein product: CASPGQGGSTDTQYF.

The rearrangement joins TRBV7-9 to TRBJ2-5, with a weak D call TRBD1 (6 bases). Trimming took 1 base from V and 2 from J, leaving 11 bases between them. The CDR3 spans 15 residues. The V gene's germline CDR1 is SEHNR and CDR2 FQNEAQ (reference sequence). The CDR3 region has the DNA TGTGCCAGCAGCTTAGTTTGGGGGCGACAAGAGACCCAGTACTTC. Protein product: CASSLVWGRQETQYF.

The rearrangement joins TRBV19 to TRBJ2-1; TRBD1 aligns across 7 bases. The CDR3 extends over 14 amino acids. V shed 9 bases, J shed 3 bases, and the junction held 8 bases outside the gene matches. Germline-derived CDR1 and CDR2 are LNHDA and SQIVND (reference sequence). This CDR3 is CASRRAGGYNEQFF. For the CDR3, the DNA is TGTGCCAGCCGCCGGGCAGGGGGCTACAATGAGCAGTTCTTC. The full variable domain, rest sourced from reference TRBV19 and TRBJ2-1, is DGGITQSPKYLFRKEGQNVTLSCEQNLNHDAMYWYRQDPGQGLRLIYYSQIVNDFQKGDIAEGYSVSREKKESFPLTVTSAQKNPTAFYLCASRRAGGYNEQFFGPGTRLTVL.

The chain links TRBV12-3 or TRBV12-4 to TRBJ1-2, with 9 positions matching TRBD1. The CDR3 consists of 13 residues. V gave up 6 bases and J gave up 4 bases; unmatched junction bases: 3. For the CDR3, the DNA is TGTGCCAGCAGGGGACAGGGAGGCTATGGCTACACCTTC. As protein: CASRGQGGYGYTF.

J is TRBJ2-2 and V is TRBV20-1; 7 positions match TRBD2. Per the germline V gene, CDR1 is DFQATT and CDR2 is SNEGSKA (reference sequence). Germline trimming cut 6 bases from V and 4 bases from J; bases unmatched to any gene: 8. The CDR3 totals 14 residues. The CDR3 is CSALSGGSTGELFF. DNA of the CDR3: TGCAGTGCCTTATCTGGCGGGAGCACCGGGGAGCTGTTTTTT.

This clonotype was seen only a few times. The chain is built from TRBV9 and TRBJ1-1, with D uncertain. V lost 3 bases and J lost 0, with 9 bases in between. There are 14 residues in the CDR3. Germline V lookup: CDR1 SGDLS, CDR2 YYNGEE. CDR3 sequence: CASSARRLNTEAFF. CDR3 nucleotides: TGTGCCAGCAGCGCCCGCCGCCTGAACACTGAAGCTTTCTTT.

This clonotype came up a few times. The V and J genes are TRBV12-3 or TRBV12-4 and TRBJ1-1, with TRBD1 matching over 7 bases. The CDR3 has 14 amino acids. Unmatched junction bases numbered 8, after V lost 8 bases and J lost 2 bases. The CDR3 loop reads CASVPGGRNTEAFF. CDR3 DNA: TGTGCCAGCGTGCCAGGGGGTAGAAACACTGAAGCTTTCTTT.